In this sample, the clone carrying this T cell receptor beta chain turned up a few times. The antigen remains unidentified. This sample was included in a study of OX40 agonist ivuxolimab in advanced cancers. General observations from the study: More expanded clones were found, on average, in CD8+ than in CD4+ T cells. CD4+ and CD8+ T cells in blood underwent clonal expansion by week 6 at 0.1 to 3.0 mg/kg.

Germline V lookup: CDR1 SGHRS, CDR2 YFSETQ. This CDR3 has 13 residues. V dropped 6 bases and J dropped 1 base, with 10 bases sitting between them. Assay used: immunoSEQ multiplex PCR; TCRdb lists only in-frame clones, some missing. The repertoire has 85,000 to 90,000 clones, 85% of them found once; the top ten carry about 0.22%. The clonotype was recovered from an adult with an advanced solid tumor such as melanoma, head and neck, liver or kidney cancer. The chain uses TRBV5-1 and TRBJ1-1; the D is unclear. The material was CD4+ or CD8+ T cells sorted from blood, obtained in a trial of the OX40 agonist ivuxolimab. CDR3 sequence: CASKRVTNTEAFF. As DNA, the CDR3 is TGCGCCAGCAAGAGGGTTACGAACACTGAAGCTTTCTTT.